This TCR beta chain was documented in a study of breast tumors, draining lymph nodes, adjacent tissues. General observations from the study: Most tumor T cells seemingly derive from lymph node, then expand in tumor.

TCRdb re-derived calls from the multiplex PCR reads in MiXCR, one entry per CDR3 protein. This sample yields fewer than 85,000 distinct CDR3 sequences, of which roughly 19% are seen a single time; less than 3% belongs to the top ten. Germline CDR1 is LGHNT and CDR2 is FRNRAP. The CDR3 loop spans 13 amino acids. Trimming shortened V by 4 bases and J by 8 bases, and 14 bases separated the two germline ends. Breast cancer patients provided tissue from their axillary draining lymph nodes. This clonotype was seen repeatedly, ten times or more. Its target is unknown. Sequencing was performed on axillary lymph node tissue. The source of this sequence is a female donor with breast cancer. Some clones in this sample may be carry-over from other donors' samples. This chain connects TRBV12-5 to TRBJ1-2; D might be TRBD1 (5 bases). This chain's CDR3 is CASGWGGGRGYTF. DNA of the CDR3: TGTGCTAGTGGTTGGGGGGGGGGTCGGGGCTACACCTTC.